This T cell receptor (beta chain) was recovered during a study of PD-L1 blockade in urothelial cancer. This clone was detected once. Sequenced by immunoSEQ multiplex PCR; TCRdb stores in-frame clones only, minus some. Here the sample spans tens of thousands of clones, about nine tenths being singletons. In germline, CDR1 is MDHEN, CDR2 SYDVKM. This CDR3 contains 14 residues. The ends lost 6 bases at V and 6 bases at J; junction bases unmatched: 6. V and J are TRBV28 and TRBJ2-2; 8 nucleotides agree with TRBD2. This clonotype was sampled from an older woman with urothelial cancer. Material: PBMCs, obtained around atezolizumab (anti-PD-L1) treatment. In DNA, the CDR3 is TGTGCCAGCAGGATCAGCGGGAGTGCCGGGGAGCTGTTTTTT. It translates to CASRISGSAGELFF.